This T cell receptor beta chain was captured in a study of T cell clonotyping in hematopoietic cell transplantation. The study, taken as a whole, reports: Pathologically expanded recipient clonotypes increased progressively from day 30 to day 180 as diversity fell.

The CDR3 is made up of 15 amino acids. V dropped 0 bases and J dropped 4 bases, with 12 bases sitting between them. CDR1 is LNHNV and CDR2 is YYDKDF in the germline V gene (reference sequence). Details on this clone: What it binds is unknown.

The assay was immunoSEQ multiplex PCR, and TCRdb's table has in-frame clones only and misses some. Of about 36,000 clones in the sample, roughly 94% were seen once. Stated time point: recipient sample about 28 days before transplant, after cytoreduction. The sequences come from peripheral blood mononuclear cells, collected before stem cell transplant. The rearrangement uses TRBV15 and TRBJ1-1; D not certain. The receptor's source is a middle-aged man with chronic myeloid leukemia. Some clones in this sample may be carry-over from other donors' samples. CDR3 in DNA: TGTGCCACCAGCAGAGATTTGGTGATTGGCACTGAAGCTTTCTTT. Its translation is CATSRDLVIGTEAFF. The full variable domain, rest sourced from reference TRBV15 and TRBJ1-1, is DAMVIQNPRYQVTQFGKPVTLSCSQTLNHNVMYWYQQKSSQAPKLLFHYYDKDFNNEADTPDNFQSRRPNTSFCFLDIRSPGLGDTAMYLCATSRDLVIGTEAFFGQGTRLTVV.